What follows is one TCR beta chain and its context. Its specificity is not known. The protocol was immunoSEQ multiplex PCR, while the TCRdb copy is restricted to in-frame clones and leaves out a portion. The table has about 60,000 clones, around nine tenths seen once; the top ten hold roughly 8%. This specimen belongs to a study of PD-1 blockade in classical Hodgkin lymphoma. Study-level results: By C4D1, CD4+ diversity increased significantly, especially in complete responders.

Specified time point: cycle 4 day 1 (C4D1), after five to seven weeks of nivolumab. Every one of the patients relapsed after autologous stem cell transplantation (brentuximab vedotin exposure was variable). Germline V gene sequence: CDR1 LNHDA, CDR2 SQIVND (reference sequence). This CDR3 is built from 17 residues. Trimming stripped 5 bases from V and 2 bases from J, with 21 bases between. The rearrangement uses TRBV19 and TRBJ2-5; D may be TRBD1 (8 bases). This clonotype was sampled from a human donor with classical Hodgkin lymphoma. The sample in question was peripheral blood mononuclear cells (PBMCs), obtained before the fourth cycle of nivolumab. The CDR3 nucleotides read TGTGCCAGTAGTTCTTGGGAGGGACAGGTACTTCAAGAGACCCAGTACTTC. It specifies CASSSWEGQVLQETQYF.